These 15 T cell receptor beta chains were all obtained from the same sample, sequenced in a study of sequential checkpoint blockade in melanoma. Libraries were prepared by immunoSEQ multiplex PCR; TCRdb keeps only in-frame clonotypes and omits some of them. The table lists under 5,500 clones, about 71% of them singletons. This sample's treatment: randomized to nivolumab then ipilimumab (arm A) or the reverse (arm B). The starting material was CD8+ T cells sorted from blood (inferred from file names), obtained from a patient given nivolumab and ipilimumab in sequence. These TCRs come from a human patient with melanoma. Some clones in this sample may be carry-over from other donors' samples.

J is TRBJ1-1 and V is TRBV19; D unclear. CDR1 and CDR2 from the germline V gene are LNHDA and SQIVND (reference sequence). Trimming removed 6 bases from V and 5 bases from J, with 13 bases in between. This CDR3 is built from 13 residues. The CDR3 coding sequence is TGTGCCAGTAGGGAGGGCCCTAGGACTGAAGCTTTCTTT. Encoded protein: CASREGPRTEAFF.

J is TRBJ2-3 and V is TRBV7-8; weak D call: TRBD2 (5 bases). The CDR3 is 15 residues long. The germline CDR1 and CDR2 sequences are SGHVS and FQNEAQ. V gave up 0 bases and J gave up 5 bases, with 12 bases separating them. CDR3 sequence reads: CASSLAFRDLDTQYF. The CDR3 DNA follows: TGTGCCAGCAGCTTAGCTTTCCGGGATTTAGATACGCAGTATTTT.

This clone was picked up one time. J is TRBJ2-7 and V is TRBV6-1; D might be TRBD2 (6 bases). The germline V gene encodes CDR1 MNHNS and CDR2 SASEGT. There are 13 residues in the CDR3. V was shortened by 4 bases and J by 5 bases, with 12 bases between the two germline ends. CDR3 amino acids: CASSGRGLDEQYF. DNA of the CDR3: TGTGCCAGCAGTGGGAGGGGCTTAGACGAGCAGTACTTC.

A few counts support this clone. J is TRBJ1-4 and V is TRBV30; 7 bases align to TRBD1. The trim removed 3 bases at V and 11 bases at J, leaving 9 bases unmatched. Germline V CDR1 and CDR2: GTSNPN, SVGIG (reference sequence). The CDR3 spans 13 residues. The CDR3 is CAWRKPRGRKLFF. The CDR3 nucleotides are TGTGCCTGGAGGAAACCTAGGGGGCGGAAACTGTTTTTT.

This clone was detected only a few times. The chain recombines TRBV6-4 with TRBJ2-3; 11 bases are a match to TRBD1. After removal of 4 bases from V and 1 base from J, the junction contained 4 bases not matched to a gene. From germline, CDR1 is MRHNA and CDR2 SNTAGT. The CDR3 length is 16 residues. CDR3 residues: CASSGGQGDGTDTQYF. In nucleotides, the CDR3 is TGTGCCAGCAGTGGGGGACAGGGGGACGGCACAGATACGCAGTATTTT.

The chain is built from TRBV13 and TRBJ2-1; TRBD2 agrees at 10 bases. Germline loops: CDR1 PRHDT, CDR2 FYEKMQ (reference sequence). V lost 10 bases, J lost 9 bases, and 9 bases stayed unmatched. This CDR3 has 13 amino acids. CDR3 coding DNA: TGTGCCACCGTAGCGGGGGGCCTGGGTGAGCAGTTCTTC. This codes for CATVAGGLGEQFF.

The chain has TRBV6-5 and TRBJ2-2, with D possibly matching TRBD2 (6 bases). The germline CDR1 and CDR2 sequences are MNHEY and SVGAGI. CDR3 size: 13 residues. V lost 4 bases, J lost 5 bases, and 8 bases lay in between. The CDR3: CASSFGGTGELFF. The CDR3 region has the DNA TGTGCCAGCAGTTTCGGGGGAACCGGGGAGCTGTTTTTT.

CDR3 nucleotide sequence: TGCGCCAGCAGCCAATTTAGTGGACAGGGGCACTATGGCTACACCTTC. Translation gives CASSQFSGQGHYGYTF. The V and J genes are TRBV4-3 and TRBJ1-2, with TRBD1 identical over 9 bases. The CDR3 loop spans 16 amino acids. V lost 2 bases, J lost 3 bases, and 7 bases stayed unmatched. The germline CDR1 and CDR2 sequences are LGHNA and YSLEER.

The rearrangement links TRBV7-9 to TRBJ1-5; D is uncertain. The CDR3 is made up of 15 amino acids. Germline V CDR1 and CDR2: SEHNR, FQNEAQ (reference sequence). Trimming took off 1 base at V and 0 bases at J, with 7 bases between the two ends. Written as DNA, the CDR3 is TGTGCCAGCAGCTTAGGCCGGTATAGCAATCAGCCCCAGCATTTT. This translates into CASSLGRYSNQPQHF.

The V call is TRBV4-2, the J call TRBJ1-2; D remains unclear. CDR3 size: 15 residues. With 0 bases removed from V and 3 bases from J, the gap between germline ends came to 11 bases. Germline assignment: CDR1 LGHNA and CDR2 YNFKEQ. In nucleotides, the CDR3 is TGTGCCAGCAGCCAAGATGATAGTGTCGACTATGGCTACACCTTC. Protein sequence: CASSQDDSVDYGYTF.

The chain has TRBV28 and TRBJ2-7; 12 positions agree with TRBD1. The CDR3 consists of 19 residues. V trimming: 2 bases; J trimming: 5 bases; junction bases outside the gene matches: 16. CDR1 is MDHEN, CDR2 SYDVKM, per germline. CDR3 sequence: CASSLGFSGTGGLVDEQYF. The CDR3 coding sequence is TGTGCCAGCAGTTTAGGATTCTCCGGGACAGGGGGCTTGGTGGACGAGCAGTACTTC.

The chain employs TRBV13 and TRBJ2-5, with 11 bases matching TRBD1. Germline V gives CDR1 PRHDT, CDR2 FYEKMQ (reference sequence). Unmatched junction bases numbered 6, after V lost 4 bases and J lost 5 bases. The CDR3 extends over 15 amino acids. The CDR3 region is CASSWGQGGFETQYF. CDR3 DNA sequence: TGTGCCAGCAGCTGGGGACAGGGGGGATTTGAGACCCAGTACTTC.

The CDR3: CASGSTGEGAYNEQFF. The CDR3 DNA follows: TGTGCTAGTGGTTCGACAGGGGAAGGCGCCTACAATGAGCAGTTCTTC. The chain links TRBV12-5 to TRBJ2-1, with 8 bases aligning to TRBD1. In germline, CDR1 is LGHNT, CDR2 FRNRAP. The length of the CDR3 is 16 residues. Trimming cost V 4 bases and J 2 bases; bases outside gene matches: 7.

The chain recombines TRBV7-6 with TRBJ2-7; TRBD1 aligns across 7 bases. Germline values: CDR1 SGHVS, CDR2 FNYEAQ. There are 15 residues in the CDR3. With 1 base clipped from V and 4 bases from J, the junction kept 7 bases outside the gene matches. In DNA form, the CDR3 reads TGTGCCAGCAGCTTAGGCCGGGACAGAGCTTACGAGCAGTACTTC. It encodes CASSLGRDRAYEQYF. Full variable domain (rest looked up from reference TRBV7-6 and TRBJ2-7): GAGVSQSPRYKVTKRGQDVALRCDPISGHVSLYWYRQALGQGPEFLTYFNYEAQQDKSGLPNDRFSAERPEGSISTLTIQRTEQRDSAMYRCASSLGRDRAYEQYFGPGTRLTVT.

Only a few counts were recorded for this clone. V is TRBV6-6 and J is TRBJ2-6; D not resolved. The germline V gene has CDR1 MNHNY and CDR2 SVGAGI (reference sequence). This CDR3 has 15 residues. Trimming took off 5 bases at V and 1 base at J, with 9 bases between the two ends. In DNA form, the CDR3 reads TGTGCCAGCAGTATGTCATTTTCTGGGGCCAACGTCCTGACTTTC. It specifies CASSMSFSGANVLTF.